This TCR beta chain was captured by sequencing in a study of T cells in Graves' hyperthyroidism and ophthalmopathy. A note on this clonotype: Possible read error: a much larger clone is one base away.

This CDR3 is built from 15 residues. The V end was cut by 3 bases, the J end by 8 bases, with 17 bases between. The V gene's germline CDR1 is MNHEY and CDR2 SMNVEV (reference sequence). Researchers took RNA transcripts and amplified the TCR beta CDR3 regions from them. The study used the HTBI primer set for a first-round RT-PCR of the TCR CDR3. TCRdb re-called the multiplex PCR reads with MiXCR, one entry per CDR3 protein. The data hold about 560,000 distinct CDR3 sequences, with 15% to 19% observed a single time. The chain couples TRBV27 to TRBJ2-1; no clear D. Sequencing used blood. This TCR came from a woman in her 30s with Graves' hyperthyroidism. The CDR3 DNA sequence: TGTGCCAGCAGTTTGACCACAACCTTTAACGATGAGCAGTTCTTC. This translates into CASSLTTTFNDEQFF.